A selection of T cell receptor beta chains follows, all from one sample in a study of cytomegalovirus exposure and HLA in healthy donors. TCRdb's table, derived via immunoSEQ multiplex PCR, lists solely in-frame clones and lacks some. The sample holds about 65,000 clones, over 85% seen once. Specimen: PBMCs. The receptors shown here come from a man aged 18 to 29 in good health and CMV-seropositive. Both conserved end residues are part of each CDR3. The order of the fields is D gene, J gene, V gene, CDR3 DNA, CDR3 protein. The D gene is left open where the match is weak.

NA	TRBJ2-5	TRBV9	TGTGCCAGCAGCGTAGGAACATCAGAGACCCAGTACTTC	CASSVGTSETQYF
TRBD1	TRBJ1-4	TRBV19	TGTGCCAGTAGTGATCCAGGGGGAACTAATGAAAAACTGTTTTTT	CASSDPGGTNEKLFF
TRBD2	TRBJ2-1	TRBV2	TGTGCCAGCAGTGCGACTAGCGGGAGGATCTATGAGCAGTTCTTC	CASSATSGRIYEQFF
TRBD2	TRBJ2-2	TRBV15	TGTGCTATTGGTACGGGGGACTATCGGGGCACCGGGGAGCTGTTTTTT	CAIGTGDYRGTGELFF
NA	TRBJ2-7	TRBV28	TGTGCCAGCAGTTTACGCGGGGGCAAGTTCAACGAGCAGTACTTC	CASSLRGGKFNEQYF
TRBD2	TRBJ2-1	TRBV9	TGTGCCAGCAGCATGACTAGCGGGAGGGCCCTTAATGAGCAGTTCTTC	CASSMTSGRALNEQFF
TRBD1	TRBJ1-5	TRBV7-2	TGTGCCAGCAGCTTAGAGTGGGACAGTAGCAATCAGCCCCAGCATTTT	CASSLEWDSSNQPQHF
TRBD2	TRBJ2-2	TRBV7-9	TGTGCCAGCAGCTTATACTTGGGAGGGGAAATAACGAACACCGGGGAGCTGTTTTTT	CASSLYLGGEITNTGELFF
TRBD1	TRBJ1-4	TRBV5-4	TGTGCCAGCAGCGTGACAGGGGGCGCTTTTGAAAAACTGTTTTTT	CASSVTGGAFEKLFF
NA	TRBJ1-1	TRBV29-1	TGCAGCGTTGAGAAGGGGATGAACACTGAAGCTTTCTTT	CSVEKGMNTEAFF
NA	TRBJ1-5	TRBV4-1	TGCGCCAGCAGCCGCAGTGGGGCCAATCAGCCCCAGCATTTT	CASSRSGANQPQHF
TRBD1	TRBJ2-5	TRBV7-9	TGTGCCAGCAGCTTGGGACAGGGATGGGAGACCCAGTACTTC	CASSLGQGWETQYF
TRBD1	TRBJ1-5	TRBV28	TGTGCCAGCAGCCTAGACAGGGCCTCTAGGCAGCCCCAGCATTTT	CASSLDRASRQPQHF
TRBD1	TRBJ2-2	TRBV9	TGTGCCAGCAGCCCGTGGACAGGGGCCACCGGGGAGCTGTTTTTT	CASSPWTGATGELFF
TRBD2	TRBJ2-7	TRBV27	TGTGCCAGCAGCCTCGCTAGCGGGCTTTCCTACGAGCAGTACTTC	CASSLASGLSYEQYF
NA	TRBJ2-5	TRBV5-1	TGCGCCAGCAGCTCCGGCGGGTACCAAGAGACCCAGTACTTC	CASSSGGYQETQYF